The 29 T cell receptor beta chains below were found in one sample sequenced in a study of neurological immune-mediated disorders. TCRdb recomputed calls from the 5' RACE reads with MiXCR, one row per CDR3 protein. The sample yields tens of thousands of distinct CDR3 sequences, 12% seen once. Material: PBMCs. Receptors originate from a man between 60 and 70 years old in good health.

The rearrangement joins TRBV29-1 to TRBJ1-1; weak D call: TRBD1 (6 bases). Germline CDR1 and CDR2: SQVTM and ANQGSEA. The CDR3 is 12 residues long. Between the trimmed V and J ends, which lost 5 bases and 5 bases, there was a span of 12 bases. CDR3 DNA: TGCAGCGTTCGGGGGGCCAGGACTGAAGCTTTCTTT. It codes for CSVRGARTEAFF. The full variable domain, completed using reference TRBV29-1 and TRBJ1-1, is SAVISQKPSRDICQRGTSLTIQCQVDSQVTMMFWYRQQPGQSLTLIATANQGSEATYESGFVIDKFPISRPNLTFSTLTVSNMSPEDSSIYLCSVRGARTEAFFGQGTRLTVV.

This clonotype came up many times. The rearrangement joins TRBV6-6 to TRBJ2-2, with TRBD1 identical over 8 bases. J gave up 2 bases and V 4 bases, and 9 bases lay outside the gene matches. Germline CDR1 is MNHNY and CDR2 is SVGAGI (reference sequence). This CDR3 is built from 17 residues. CDR3 loop: CASSSSLQGGNTGELFF. For the CDR3, the DNA is TGTGCCAGCAGTTCATCCTTACAGGGGGGAAACACCGGGGAGCTGTTTTTT.

Ten or more counts support this clonotype. The chain is built from TRBV4-2 and TRBJ2-1, with D unclear. Per germline, CDR1 LGHNA and CDR2 YNFKEQ. Trimming removed 7 bases at V and 2 bases at J, with 15 bases between. The CDR3 sequence is 15 residues long. This CDR3 reads CASTAETFTYNEQFF. The CDR3 DNA reads as TGTGCCAGCACCGCCGAGACATTCACCTACAATGAGCAGTTCTTC.

This clonotype was observed at least ten times. V usage is TRBV6-6 and J usage is TRBJ1-2, with TRBD1 matching 12 bases. Losses at the gene ends were 7 bases for V and 7 bases for J; bases not matched to a gene: 13. CDR1 is MNHNY and CDR2 is SVGAGI in the germline V gene (reference sequence). The CDR3 sequence is 16 residues long. The CDR3 nucleotides read TGTGCCAGCACCGACGGTTGGGACAGGGGGCAGGGTGGCTACACCTTC. Amino acids: CASTDGWDRGQGGYTF.

This clonotype was counted many times. The J gene is TRBJ2-3, the V gene TRBV29-1; D unresolved. V was pared by 3 bases and J by 3 bases, with 13 bases between. CDR3 length: 14 residues. From germline, CDR1 is SQVTM and CDR2 ANQGSEA. CDR3 residues: CSVEGALRTDTQYF. The CDR3 DNA reads TGCAGCGTTGAGGGCGCGCTAAGAACAGATACGCAGTATTTT.

This clonotype counts as medium-sized. The junction differs from germline at one of its ends, possibly a read error. The rearrangement joins TRBV27 to TRBJ2-3; D is undetermined. This CDR3 region has 14 residues. Germline CDR1 is MNHEY and CDR2 is SMNVEV (reference sequence). This chain's CDR3 is CASSPHPSTVTQYF. The DNA of the CDR3 is TGTGCCAGCAGTCCCCACCCTTCAACAGTTACGCAGTATTTT.

This clonotype was observed at least ten times. This sequence joins TRBV20-1 and TRBJ1-1; 7 bases map to TRBD1. Germline V gene data show CDR1 as DFQATT and CDR2 as SNEGSKA (reference sequence). This CDR3 is built from 13 residues. Unmatched junction bases numbered 9, after V lost 6 bases and J lost 5 bases. This CDR3 reads CSANYRGWTEAFF. DNA of the CDR3: TGCAGTGCAAACTACAGGGGATGGACTGAAGCTTTCTTT.

This clonotype was observed once. The chain employs TRBV20-1 and TRBJ2-5, with 13 bases that match TRBD2. Germline V gene data show CDR1 as DFQATT and CDR2 as SNEGSKA (reference sequence). CDR3 length: 17 residues. V lost 1 base to trimming and J lost 0 bases; unmatched junction nucleotides: 5. The CDR3 sequence is CSARGLAGGPYQETQYF. DNA for the CDR3: TGCAGTGCTAGAGGACTAGCGGGGGGACCGTACCAAGAGACCCAGTACTTC.

This clonotype was observed many times. V is TRBV19 and J is TRBJ2-3; possibly TRBD1 for D (6 bases). Germline-derived CDR1 and CDR2 are LNHDA and SQIVND (reference sequence). The CDR3 covers 14 residues. Trimming took 4 bases from V and 8 from J, leaving 16 bases between them. CDR3 DNA: TGTGCCAGTAGTACCCCGGGGACAATTTTTACGCAGTATTTT. This gives the protein CASSTPGTIFTQYF.

This clonotype appeared many times. The chain uses TRBV10-3 and TRBJ2-3, with 8 bases matching TRBD2. Germline trimming cut 0 bases from V and 2 bases from J; bases unmatched to any gene: 4. Germline V gene lookup returns CDR1 ENHRY and CDR2 SYGVKD. The CDR3 sequence is 16 residues long. CDR3 in amino acids: CAISESAGGFTDTQYF. Written as DNA, the CDR3 is TGTGCCATCAGTGAGTCGGCGGGAGGTTTCACAGATACGCAGTATTTT.

The sample holds one count of this clonotype. Mismatch with germline at one junction end may stem from a read error. This chain connects TRBV9 to TRBJ2-7, with D perhaps assigned TRBD1 or TRBD2 (5 bases each). This CDR3 spans 14 amino acids. Looked up from germline, CDR1 is SGDLS and CDR2 is YYNGEE. The CDR3 sequence: CASSEEVGAHEQYF. The CDR3 bases are TGTGCCAGTAGCGAGGAGGTAGGGGCCCACGAGCAGTACTTC.

Many counts were recorded for this clonotype. The chain joins TRBV5-1 to TRBJ2-3, with D perhaps matching TRBD2 (6 bases). This CDR3 comprises 14 residues. Trimming stripped 0 bases from V and 4 bases from J, with 9 bases between. In germline, CDR1 is SGHRS, CDR2 YFSETQ. CDR3 protein: CASSLASEADTQYF. The CDR3 bases are TGCGCCAGCAGCTTGGCTAGCGAAGCAGATACGCAGTATTTT.

This clonotype was seen at least ten times. The rearrangement joins TRBV5-1 to TRBJ2-6, with D possibly being TRBD1 (6 bases). Deletions cut 4 bases from V and 0 bases from J, with 11 bases between. CDR3 length: 16 residues. Germline CDR1 reads SGHRS; CDR2 reads YFSETQ. The CDR3 DNA sequence: TGCGCCAGCAGCGATCTACAGGGCTCTGGGGCCAACGTCCTGACTTTC. Translation: CASSDLQGSGANVLTF.

This clonotype has at least ten counts. The rearrangement joins TRBV20-1 to TRBJ1-4, with D possibly matching TRBD1 (5 bases). This CDR3 is built from 15 residues. V was cut by 3 bases and J by 0 bases, with 11 bases left in between. Germline V gene data show CDR1 as DFQATT and CDR2 as SNEGSKA (reference sequence). CDR3 in amino acids: CSASSDTATNEKLFF. The CDR3 coding sequence is TGCAGTGCTAGCTCGGACACAGCAACTAATGAAAAACTGTTTTTT.

This clonotype showed up many times. The chain carries TRBV29-1 and TRBJ2-3; TRBD1 aligns across 8 bases. J lost 7 bases, V lost 6 bases, and 3 bases had no gene match. Germline values: CDR1 SQVTM, CDR2 ANQGSEA. CDR3 size: 11 residues. The CDR3 here is CSVQGAHTQYF. CDR3 coding DNA: TGCAGCGTGCAGGGGGCTCATACGCAGTATTTT.

This clonotype was observed at least ten times. V and J are TRBV11-3 and TRBJ2-2; perhaps TRBD1 as D (6 bases). Germline values: CDR1 SGHNT, CDR2 YENEEA. This CDR3 contains 15 residues. V was trimmed by 1 base and J by 4 bases, leaving 10 bases between them. CDR3 coding DNA: TGTGCCAGCAGCTTAGGACAGGCGGTCACCGGGGAGCTGTTTTTT. It specifies CASSLGQAVTGELFF.

This clonotype was recorded at least ten times. The chain joins TRBV20-1 to TRBJ1-2; D not certain. Germline CDR1 and CDR2: DFQATT and SNEGSKA (reference sequence). The CDR3 loop spans 16 amino acids. V was cut by 3 bases and J by 1 base, with 18 bases left in between. The CDR3 bases are TGCAGTGCTAGCCCTCCCTTTGGACGGAATAACTATGGCTACACCTTC. Translation gives CSASPPFGRNNYGYTF.

There are many counts of this clonotype. The chain uses TRBV27 and TRBJ2-7; tentatively, D is TRBD1 or TRBD2 (5 bases each). Per the germline V gene, CDR1 is MNHEY and CDR2 is SMNVEV (reference sequence). CDR3 length equals 13 residues. V was cut by 3 bases and J by 4 bases, with 10 bases left in between. CDR3 residues: CASSFGGLYEQYF. CDR3 DNA sequence: TGTGCCAGCAGTTTTGGGGGTTTATACGAGCAGTACTTC.

This clonotype was detected many times. Sequence at one end of the junction differs from germline and may be a read error. J is TRBJ1-1 and V is TRBV7-8, with a possible D match to TRBD1 (5 bases). Germline values: CDR1 SGHVS, CDR2 FQNEAQ. The CDR3 runs 15 residues. The CDR3 here is CASSRGVPRNTEAFF. DNA for the CDR3: TGTGCCAGCAGCCGAGGGGTCCCTAGGAACACTGAAGCCTTCTTT.

This clonotype was detected ten times or more. The chain couples TRBV27 to TRBJ1-2, with D tentatively TRBD1 (5 bases). CDR3 length: 14 amino acids. Germline V CDR1 and CDR2: MNHEY, SMNVEV (reference sequence). The V gene lost 6 bases and the J gene lost 3 bases, with 14 bases spanning the gap. The CDR3 sequence is CASRRGGGDYGYTF. CDR3 DNA sequence: TGTGCCAGCAGGCGAGGCGGGGGTGACTATGGCTACACCTTC.

This clonotype came up many times. The rearrangement joins TRBV5-1 to TRBJ2-7; TRBD2 might be the D (5 bases). The CDR3 contains 16 residues. The germline gives CDR1 SGHRS, CDR2 YFSETQ. Deletions cut 2 bases from V and 8 bases from J, with 23 bases between. Written as DNA, the CDR3 is TGCGCCAGCAGCTTCCCCGAGACACACGGGGTTTCCAAGCAGTACTTC. This codes for CASSFPETHGVSKQYF.

This clonotype was counted once. This chain joins TRBV11-2 and TRBJ2-3, with TRBD2 matching over 8 bases. The V and J ends lost 1 base and 9 bases, in that order; junction bases with no gene match: 6. Germline V gene lookup returns CDR1 SGHAT and CDR2 FQNNGV. This CDR3 has 14 amino acids. In DNA, the CDR3 is TGTGCCAGCAGCTTAGTGTGGACTAGCAACACGCAGTATTTT. It yields the protein CASSLVWTSNTQYF.

This clonotype came up many times. The genes are TRBV29-1 and TRBJ1-5; the D is unclear. Looked up from germline, CDR1 is SQVTM and CDR2 is ANQGSEA. The V gene lost 4 bases and the J gene lost 9 bases, with 16 bases spanning the gap. The CDR3 covers 13 residues. DNA of the CDR3: TGCAGCGTTGGGAAAGGGATGGGAGGGCCCCAGCATTTT. Translated: CSVGKGMGGPQHF.

This clonotype was counted at least ten times. This rearrangement joins TRBV7-2 to TRBJ2-7, with D unresolved. The V gene lost 1 base and the J gene lost 4 bases, with 11 bases spanning the gap. CDR3 size: 14 residues. Germline CDR1 is SGHTA and CDR2 is FQGNSA. The CDR3 protein is CASSLEDGPYEQYF. The CDR3, as DNA: TGTGCCAGCAGCTTAGAGGACGGACCTTACGAGCAGTACTTC.

This clonotype was picked up many times. The chain is built from TRBV7-3 and TRBJ2-5; D is possibly TRBD2 (7 bases). This CDR3 contains 15 residues. The V gene lost 1 base and the J gene lost 5 bases, with 14 bases spanning the gap. Per germline, CDR1 SGHTA and CDR2 FQGTGA. CDR3 in DNA: TGTGCCAGCAGCTTAATGGGGGGGGCCGCGGAGACCCAGTACTTC. Amino acids: CASSLMGGAAETQYF.

This clonotype was detected ten times or more. CDR3 protein: CSAREQKTLGYTF. The CDR3 region has the DNA TGCAGTGCTAGAGAACAGAAAACTCTGGGCTACACCTTC. The chain carries TRBV20-1 and TRBJ1-2; D ambiguous. The CDR3 has 13 amino acids. Trimming removed 0 bases at V and 8 bases at J, with 13 bases between. Germline V gene data show CDR1 as DFQATT and CDR2 as SNEGSKA (reference sequence).

This clonotype was seen at least ten times. The chain employs TRBV6-6 and TRBJ1-2; D possibly corresponds to TRBD1 (5 bases). Trimming shortened V by 7 bases and J by 3 bases, and 18 bases separated the two germline ends. This CDR3 is built from 15 residues. Germline V lookup: CDR1 MNHNY, CDR2 SVGAGI (reference sequence). The CDR3 DNA follows: TGTGCCAGCATTATCGGGGCCCGGGGGGACTATGGCTACACCTTC. Encoded protein: CASIIGARGDYGYTF.

This clonotype came up many times. The rearrangement links TRBV6-6 to TRBJ2-2; D may match TRBD1 or TRBD2 (6 bases each). Looked up from germline, CDR1 is MNHNY and CDR2 is SVGAGI (reference sequence). V was clipped by 8 bases and J by 5 bases, with 12 bases between them. This CDR3 has 13 amino acids. The CDR3 is CASSLGGTGELFF. Here the CDR3 DNA reads TGTGCCAGCTCCCTAGGGGGGACCGGGGAGCTGTTTTTT.

At least ten counts were recorded for this clonotype. V gene TRBV12-3 or TRBV12-4 combines with J gene TRBJ2-7, with D hard to call. This CDR3 region has 12 residues. V lost 6 bases and J 6 bases, leaving 12 bases between the germline ends. The CDR3 loop reads CASRQMTGEQYF. For the CDR3, the DNA is TGTGCCAGCAGACAAATGACTGGCGAGCAGTACTTC.